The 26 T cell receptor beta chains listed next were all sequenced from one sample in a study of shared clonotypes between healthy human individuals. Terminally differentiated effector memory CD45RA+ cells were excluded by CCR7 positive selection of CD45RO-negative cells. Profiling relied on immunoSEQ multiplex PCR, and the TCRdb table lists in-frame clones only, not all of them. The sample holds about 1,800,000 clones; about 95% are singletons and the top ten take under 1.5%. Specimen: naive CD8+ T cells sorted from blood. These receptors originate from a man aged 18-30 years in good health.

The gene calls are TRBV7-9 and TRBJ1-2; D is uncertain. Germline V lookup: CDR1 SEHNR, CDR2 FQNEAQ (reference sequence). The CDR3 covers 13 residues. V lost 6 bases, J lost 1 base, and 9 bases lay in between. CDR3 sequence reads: CASSPVNNYGYTF. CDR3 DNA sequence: TGTGCCAGCAGTCCGGTTAATAACTATGGCTACACCTTC.

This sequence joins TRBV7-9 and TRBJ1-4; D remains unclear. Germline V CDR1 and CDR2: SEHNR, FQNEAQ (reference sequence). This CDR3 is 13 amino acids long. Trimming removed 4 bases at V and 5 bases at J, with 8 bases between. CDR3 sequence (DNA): TGTGCCAGCAGCTCCCCTGGGAATGAAAAACTGTTTTTT. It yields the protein CASSSPGNEKLFF.

CDR3 DNA sequence: TGTGCCAGCAGTTTGACTCCCCTCTACGAGCAGTACTTC. As protein: CASSLTPLYEQYF. The V call is TRBV28, the J call TRBJ2-7; D remains ambiguous. This CDR3 has 13 amino acids. The V end was cut by 3 bases, the J end by 3 bases, with 9 bases between. The germline CDR1 and CDR2 sequences are MDHEN and SYDVKM.

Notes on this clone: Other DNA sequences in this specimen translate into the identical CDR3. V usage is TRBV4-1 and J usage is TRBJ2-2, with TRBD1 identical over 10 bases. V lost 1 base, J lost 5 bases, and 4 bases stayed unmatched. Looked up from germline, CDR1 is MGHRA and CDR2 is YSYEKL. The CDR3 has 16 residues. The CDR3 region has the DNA TGCGCCAGCAGCCAAGGACAGGGGGCTGGGACCGGGGAGCTGTTTTTT. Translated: CASSQGQGAGTGELFF.

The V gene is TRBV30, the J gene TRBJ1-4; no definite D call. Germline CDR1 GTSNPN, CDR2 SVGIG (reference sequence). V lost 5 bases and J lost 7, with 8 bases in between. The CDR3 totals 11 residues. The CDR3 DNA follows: TGTGCCTGGGCTGGGGTTGAAAAACTGTTTTTT. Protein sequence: CAWAGVEKLFF.

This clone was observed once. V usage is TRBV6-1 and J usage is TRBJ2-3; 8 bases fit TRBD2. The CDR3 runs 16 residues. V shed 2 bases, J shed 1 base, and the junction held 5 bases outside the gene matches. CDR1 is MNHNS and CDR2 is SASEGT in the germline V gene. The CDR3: CASSERRGAGTDTQYF. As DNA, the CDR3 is TGTGCCAGCAGTGAAAGGCGGGGGGCGGGCACAGATACGCAGTATTTT.

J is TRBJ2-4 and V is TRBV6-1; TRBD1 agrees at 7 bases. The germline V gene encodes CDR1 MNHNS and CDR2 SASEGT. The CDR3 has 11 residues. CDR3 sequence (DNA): TGTGTTACAGGGGAAAGGGACATTCAGTACTTC. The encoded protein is CVTGERDIQYF.

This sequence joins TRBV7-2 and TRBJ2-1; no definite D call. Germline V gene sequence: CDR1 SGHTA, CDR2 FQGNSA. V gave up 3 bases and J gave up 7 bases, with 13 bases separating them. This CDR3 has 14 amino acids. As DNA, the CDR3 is TGTGCCAGCAGCTTCGACTCGCCCGGAAATGAGCAGTTCTTC. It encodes CASSFDSPGNEQFF.

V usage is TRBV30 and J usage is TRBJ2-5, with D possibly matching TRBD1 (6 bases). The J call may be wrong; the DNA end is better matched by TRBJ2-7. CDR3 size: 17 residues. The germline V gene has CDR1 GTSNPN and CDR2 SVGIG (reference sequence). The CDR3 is CAWKPLRRDIEPYEQYF. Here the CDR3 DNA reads TGTGCCTGGAAACCATTACGCCGGGACATAGAACCCTACGAGCAGTACTTC.

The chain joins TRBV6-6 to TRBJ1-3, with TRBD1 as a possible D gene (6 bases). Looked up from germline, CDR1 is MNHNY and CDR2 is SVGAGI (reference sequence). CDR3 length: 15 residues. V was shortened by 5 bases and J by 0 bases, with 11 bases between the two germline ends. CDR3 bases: TGTGCCAGCAGTAACAGGGAGAGCTCTGGAAACACCATATATTTT. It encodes CASSNRESSGNTIYF.

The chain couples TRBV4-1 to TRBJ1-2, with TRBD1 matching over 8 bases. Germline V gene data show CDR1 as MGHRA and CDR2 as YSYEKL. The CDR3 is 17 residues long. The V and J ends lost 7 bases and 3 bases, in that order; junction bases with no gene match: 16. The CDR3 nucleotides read TGCGCCAGCACCAACCAAATACAGGGGGGTCCGGACTATGGCTACACCTTC. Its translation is CASTNQIQGGPDYGYTF.

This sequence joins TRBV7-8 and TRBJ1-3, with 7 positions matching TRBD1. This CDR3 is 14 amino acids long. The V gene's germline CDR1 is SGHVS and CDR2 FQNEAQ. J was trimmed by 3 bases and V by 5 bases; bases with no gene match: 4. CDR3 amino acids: CASSPGQFGNTIYF. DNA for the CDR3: TGTGCCAGCAGCCCGGGACAGTTTGGAAACACCATATATTTT.

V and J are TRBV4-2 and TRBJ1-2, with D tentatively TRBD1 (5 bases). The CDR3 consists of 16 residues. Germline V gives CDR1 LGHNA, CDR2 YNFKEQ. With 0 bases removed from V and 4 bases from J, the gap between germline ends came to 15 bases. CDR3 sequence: CASSQEGSEGFYGYTF. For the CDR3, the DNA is TGTGCCAGCAGCCAAGAAGGGTCTGAGGGGTTCTATGGCTACACCTTC.

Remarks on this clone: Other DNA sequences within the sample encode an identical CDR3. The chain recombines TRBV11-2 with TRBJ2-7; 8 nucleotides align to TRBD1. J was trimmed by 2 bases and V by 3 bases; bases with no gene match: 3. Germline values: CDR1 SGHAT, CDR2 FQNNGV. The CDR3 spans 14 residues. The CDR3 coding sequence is TGTGCCAGCAGCTTCGGGACAGGAACCTACGAGCAGTACTTC. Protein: CASSFGTGTYEQYF.

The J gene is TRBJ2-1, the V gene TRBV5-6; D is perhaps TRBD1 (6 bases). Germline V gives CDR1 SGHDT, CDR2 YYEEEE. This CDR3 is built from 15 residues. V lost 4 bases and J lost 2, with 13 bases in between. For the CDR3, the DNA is TGTGCCAGCAGCCTTAGACAGGCCCCCTACAATGAGCAGTTCTTC. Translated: CASSLRQAPYNEQFF.

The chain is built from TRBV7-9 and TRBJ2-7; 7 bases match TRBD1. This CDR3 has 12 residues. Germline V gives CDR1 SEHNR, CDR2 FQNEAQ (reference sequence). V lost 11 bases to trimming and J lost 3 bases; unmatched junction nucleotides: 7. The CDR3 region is CALGQHLYEQYF. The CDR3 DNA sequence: TGTGCCCTGGGACAGCACCTCTACGAGCAGTACTTC.

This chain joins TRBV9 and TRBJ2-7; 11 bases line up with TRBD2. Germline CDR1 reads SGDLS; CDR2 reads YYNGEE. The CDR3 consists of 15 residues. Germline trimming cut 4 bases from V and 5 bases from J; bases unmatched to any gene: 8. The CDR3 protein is CASSPRGLADHEQYF. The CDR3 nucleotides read TGTGCCAGCAGCCCGAGGGGACTAGCGGACCACGAGCAGTACTTC.

The CDR3 reads CASSSVQGNTEAFF. CDR3 in DNA: TGTGCCAGCAGCTCCGTACAGGGGAACACTGAAGCTTTCTTT. V gene TRBV9 combines with J gene TRBJ1-1; D perhaps matches TRBD1 (6 bases). V was pared by 4 bases and J by 1 base, with 11 bases between. The CDR3 contains 14 residues. Germline CDR1 and CDR2: SGDLS and YYNGEE.

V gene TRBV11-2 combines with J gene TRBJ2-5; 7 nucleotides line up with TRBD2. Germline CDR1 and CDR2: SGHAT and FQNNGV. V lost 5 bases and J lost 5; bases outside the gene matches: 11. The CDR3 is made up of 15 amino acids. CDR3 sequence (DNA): TGTGCCAGCAGCCTAAATAGAGCGGGATACGAGACCCAGTACTTC. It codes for CASSLNRAGYETQYF.

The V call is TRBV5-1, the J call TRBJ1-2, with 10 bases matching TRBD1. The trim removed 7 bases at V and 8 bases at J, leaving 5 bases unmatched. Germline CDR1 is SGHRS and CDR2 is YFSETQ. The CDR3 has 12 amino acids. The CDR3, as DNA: TGCGCCAGCTCCGGGACAGGGGAGGGCTACACCTTC. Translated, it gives CASSGTGEGYTF.

The CDR3 DNA sequence: TGTGCCAGCAGCCAAGACGCCCCCCTTGGGGGTGAACTGTTTTTT. This encodes CASSQDAPLGGELFF. The rearrangement joins TRBV14 to TRBJ1-4; D is possibly TRBD1 (5 bases). Deletions cut 0 bases from V and 12 bases from J, with 17 bases between. CDR1 is SGHDN, CDR2 FVKESK, per germline. The CDR3 has 15 amino acids.

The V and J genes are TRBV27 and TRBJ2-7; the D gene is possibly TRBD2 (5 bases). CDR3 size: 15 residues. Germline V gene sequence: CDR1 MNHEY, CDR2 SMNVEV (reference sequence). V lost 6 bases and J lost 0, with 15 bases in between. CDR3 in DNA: TGTGCCAGCAGCCGGGGATGGATTACCTCCTACGAGCAGTACTTC. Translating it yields CASSRGWITSYEQYF.

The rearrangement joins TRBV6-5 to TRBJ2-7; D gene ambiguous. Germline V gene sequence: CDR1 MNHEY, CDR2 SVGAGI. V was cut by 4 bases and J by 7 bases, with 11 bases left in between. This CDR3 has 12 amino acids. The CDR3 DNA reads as TGTGCCAGCAGTTCGGAAGTTGGTGAGCAGTACTTC. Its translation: CASSSEVGEQYF.

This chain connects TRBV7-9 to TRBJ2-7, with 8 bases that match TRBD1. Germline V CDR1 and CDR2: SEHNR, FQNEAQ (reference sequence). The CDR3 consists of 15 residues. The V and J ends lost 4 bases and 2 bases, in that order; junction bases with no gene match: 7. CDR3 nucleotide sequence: TGTGCCAGCAGCTCCGGACAGGGTTCCCCCTACGAGCAGTACTTC. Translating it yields CASSSGQGSPYEQYF.

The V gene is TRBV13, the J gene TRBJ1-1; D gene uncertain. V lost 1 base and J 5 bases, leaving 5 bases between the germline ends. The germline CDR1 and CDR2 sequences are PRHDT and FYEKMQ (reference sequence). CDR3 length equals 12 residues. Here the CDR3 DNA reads TGTGCCAGCAGCTTAGAGTTGACTGAAGCTTTCTTT. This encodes CASSLELTEAFF.

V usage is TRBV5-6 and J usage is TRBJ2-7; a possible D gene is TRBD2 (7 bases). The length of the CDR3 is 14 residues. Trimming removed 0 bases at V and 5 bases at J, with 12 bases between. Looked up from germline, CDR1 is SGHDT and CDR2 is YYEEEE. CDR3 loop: CASSLVGGLNEQYF. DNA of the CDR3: TGTGCCAGCAGCTTGGTCGGGGGGCTGAACGAGCAGTACTTC. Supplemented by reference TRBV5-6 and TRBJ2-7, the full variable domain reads DAGVTQSPTHLIKTRGQQVTLRCSPKSGHDTVSWYQQALGQGPQFIFQYYEEEERQRGNFPDRFSGHQFPNYSSELNVNALLLGDSALYLCASSLVGGLNEQYFGPGTRLTVT.